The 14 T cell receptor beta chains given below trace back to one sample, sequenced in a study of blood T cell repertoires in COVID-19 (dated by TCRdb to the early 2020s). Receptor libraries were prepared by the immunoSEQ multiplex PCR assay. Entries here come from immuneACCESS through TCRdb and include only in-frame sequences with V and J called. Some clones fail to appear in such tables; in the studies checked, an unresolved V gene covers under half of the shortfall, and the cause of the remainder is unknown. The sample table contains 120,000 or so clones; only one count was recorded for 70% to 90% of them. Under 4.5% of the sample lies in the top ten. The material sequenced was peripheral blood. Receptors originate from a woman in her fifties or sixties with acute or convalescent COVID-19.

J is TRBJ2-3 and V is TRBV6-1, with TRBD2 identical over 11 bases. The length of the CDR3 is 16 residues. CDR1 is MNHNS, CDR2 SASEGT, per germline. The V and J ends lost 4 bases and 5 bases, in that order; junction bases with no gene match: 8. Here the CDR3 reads CASSGRLAGIEDTQYF. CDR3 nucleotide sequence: TGTGCCAGCAGTGGGAGACTAGCGGGGATAGAAGATACGCAGTATTTT.

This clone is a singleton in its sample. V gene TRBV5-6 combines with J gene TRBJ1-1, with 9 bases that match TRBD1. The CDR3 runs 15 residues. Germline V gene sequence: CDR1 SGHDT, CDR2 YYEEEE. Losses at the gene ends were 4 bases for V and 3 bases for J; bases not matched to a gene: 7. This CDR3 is CASSHRGLRDTEAFF. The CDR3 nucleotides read TGTGCCAGCAGCCACAGGGGGCTGAGGGACACTGAAGCTTTCTTT.

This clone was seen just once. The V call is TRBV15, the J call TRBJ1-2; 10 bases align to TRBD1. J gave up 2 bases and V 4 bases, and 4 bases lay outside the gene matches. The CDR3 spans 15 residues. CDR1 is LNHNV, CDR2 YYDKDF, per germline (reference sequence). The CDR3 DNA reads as TGTGCCACCAGCAATAAGGACAGGGGGAACTATGGCTACACCTTC. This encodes CATSNKDRGNYGYTF.

The CDR3 nucleotides read TGTGCCAGCAGCGTAGGGGGAGGCGCAACGGGAGGCTACACCTTC. It codes for CASSVGGGATGGYTF. The chain links TRBV9 to TRBJ1-2; D unresolved. The CDR3 consists of 15 residues. V lost 0 bases and J 8 bases, leaving 17 bases between the germline ends. The germline V gene has CDR1 SGDLS and CDR2 YYNGEE.

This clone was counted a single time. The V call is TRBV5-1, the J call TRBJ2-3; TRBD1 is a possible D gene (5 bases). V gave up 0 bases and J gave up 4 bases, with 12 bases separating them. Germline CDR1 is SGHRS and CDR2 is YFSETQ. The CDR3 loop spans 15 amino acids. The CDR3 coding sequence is TGCGCCAGCAGCTTGGCGCCAGGGCTAGCAGATACGCAGTATTTT. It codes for CASSLAPGLADTQYF.

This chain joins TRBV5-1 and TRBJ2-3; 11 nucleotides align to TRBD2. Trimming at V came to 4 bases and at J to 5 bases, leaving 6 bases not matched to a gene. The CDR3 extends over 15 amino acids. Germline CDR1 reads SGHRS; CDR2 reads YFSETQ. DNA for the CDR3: TGCGCCAGCAGCCGACTAGCGGGAAATATAGATACGCAGTATTTT. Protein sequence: CASSRLAGNIDTQYF.

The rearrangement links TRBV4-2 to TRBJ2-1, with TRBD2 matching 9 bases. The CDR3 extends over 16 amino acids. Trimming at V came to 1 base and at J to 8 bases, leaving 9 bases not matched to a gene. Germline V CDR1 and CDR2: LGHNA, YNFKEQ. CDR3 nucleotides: TGTGCCAGCAGCCAAGTAACTAGCGGGCTTCGTGATGAGCAGTTCTTC. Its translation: CASSQVTSGLRDEQFF.

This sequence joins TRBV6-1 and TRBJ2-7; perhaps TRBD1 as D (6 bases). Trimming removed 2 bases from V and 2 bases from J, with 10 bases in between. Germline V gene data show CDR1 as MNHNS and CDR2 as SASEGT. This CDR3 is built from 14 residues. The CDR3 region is CASSELQGTYEQYF. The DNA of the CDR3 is TGTGCCAGCAGTGAATTACAGGGAACCTACGAGCAGTACTTC.

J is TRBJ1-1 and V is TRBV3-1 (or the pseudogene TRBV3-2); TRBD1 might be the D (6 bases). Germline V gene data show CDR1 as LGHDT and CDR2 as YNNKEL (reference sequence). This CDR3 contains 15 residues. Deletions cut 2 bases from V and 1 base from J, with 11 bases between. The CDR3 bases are TGTGCCAGCAGCCAAAGGGGGGGCACGAACACTGAAGCTTTCTTT. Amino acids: CASSQRGGTNTEAFF.

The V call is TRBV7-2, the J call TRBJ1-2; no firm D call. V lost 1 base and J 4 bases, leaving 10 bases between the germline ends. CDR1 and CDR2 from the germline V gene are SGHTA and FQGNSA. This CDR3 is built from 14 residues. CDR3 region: CASSLELSGYGYTF. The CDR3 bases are TGTGCCAGCAGCTTAGAGCTTTCCGGCTATGGCTACACCTTC.

The CDR3 loop is CASSEPVSGSSYNEQFF. CDR3 nucleotides: TGTGCCAGCAGTGAACCGGTTAGCGGGAGTTCCTACAATGAGCAGTTCTTC. The chain employs TRBV2 and TRBJ2-1; 9 bases agree with TRBD2. Germline CDR1 is SNHLY and CDR2 is FYNNEI. The junction had 6 bases not matched to a gene; V was cut back by 2 bases and J by 1 base. The CDR3 has 17 amino acids.

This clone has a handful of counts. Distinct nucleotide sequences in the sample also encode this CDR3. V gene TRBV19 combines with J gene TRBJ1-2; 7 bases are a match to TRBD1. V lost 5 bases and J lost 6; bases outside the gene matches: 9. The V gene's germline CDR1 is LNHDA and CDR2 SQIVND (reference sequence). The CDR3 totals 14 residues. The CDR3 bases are TGTGCCAGTAGTTTCCTGGACAGGAGGGATGGCTACACCTTC. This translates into CASSFLDRRDGYTF.

CDR3 loop: CASSVAATIYNEQFF. The CDR3 coding sequence is TGTGCCAGCAGCGTAGCAGCGACTATCTACAATGAGCAGTTCTTC. This chain joins TRBV9 and TRBJ2-1, with D perhaps TRBD2 (5 bases). V lost 0 bases to trimming and J lost 3 bases, with 10 bases between them. Looked up from germline, CDR1 is SGDLS and CDR2 is YYNGEE. The CDR3 is 15 residues long.

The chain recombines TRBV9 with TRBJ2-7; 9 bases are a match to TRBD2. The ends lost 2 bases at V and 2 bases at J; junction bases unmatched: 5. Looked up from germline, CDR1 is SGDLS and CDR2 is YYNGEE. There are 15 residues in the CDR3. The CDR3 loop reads CASSVSSGAPYEQYF. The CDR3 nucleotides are TGTGCCAGCAGCGTTTCTAGCGGGGCCCCCTACGAGCAGTACTTC.